These 2 T cell receptor beta chains share one sample of origin, sequenced in a study of T cells after somatic rescue of genetic block. Libraries were prepared by immunoSEQ multiplex PCR; TCRdb keeps only in-frame clonotypes and omits some of them. This sample yields roughly 71,000 clones, of which about nine tenths are seen a single time; around 2.8% belongs to the top ten. Sample: peripheral blood mononuclear cells (PBMCs). Receptors were obtained from a man under 40.

The rearrangement links TRBV18 to TRBJ1-5; possible D gene TRBD1, 5 bases. The V gene lost 3 bases and the J gene lost 4 bases, with 13 bases spanning the gap. The germline CDR1 and CDR2 sequences are KGHSH and LQKENI. The CDR3 totals 15 residues. The CDR3 region is CASSPLGRLNQPQHF. CDR3 in DNA: TGTGCCAGCTCACCTCTGGGACGGCTTAATCAGCCCCAGCATTTT.

V usage is TRBV2 and J usage is TRBJ2-1; 13 bases fit TRBD2. The CDR3 spans 16 residues. The V and J ends lost 0 bases and 11 bases, in that order; junction bases with no gene match: 7. Per germline, CDR1 SNHLY and CDR2 FYNNEI. The CDR3 bases are TGTGCCAGCAGTGAAGCGCTTCGGGGACTAGCGGGACAGCAGTTCTTC. Amino acid sequence: CASSEALRGLAGQQFF.